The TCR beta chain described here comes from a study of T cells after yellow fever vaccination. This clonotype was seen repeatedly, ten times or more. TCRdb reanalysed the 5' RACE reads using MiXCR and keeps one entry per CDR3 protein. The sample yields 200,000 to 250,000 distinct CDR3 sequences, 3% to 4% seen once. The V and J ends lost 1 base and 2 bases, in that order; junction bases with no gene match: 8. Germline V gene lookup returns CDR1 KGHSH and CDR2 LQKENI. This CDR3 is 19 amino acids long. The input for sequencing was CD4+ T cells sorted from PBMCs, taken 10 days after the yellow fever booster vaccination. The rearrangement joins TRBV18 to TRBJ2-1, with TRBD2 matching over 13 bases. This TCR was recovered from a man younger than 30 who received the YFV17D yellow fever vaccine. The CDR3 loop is CASSPRGGLAGFPYNEQFF. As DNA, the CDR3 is TGTGCCAGCTCACCACGCGGGGGACTAGCGGGGTTTCCCTACAATGAGCAGTTCTTC.